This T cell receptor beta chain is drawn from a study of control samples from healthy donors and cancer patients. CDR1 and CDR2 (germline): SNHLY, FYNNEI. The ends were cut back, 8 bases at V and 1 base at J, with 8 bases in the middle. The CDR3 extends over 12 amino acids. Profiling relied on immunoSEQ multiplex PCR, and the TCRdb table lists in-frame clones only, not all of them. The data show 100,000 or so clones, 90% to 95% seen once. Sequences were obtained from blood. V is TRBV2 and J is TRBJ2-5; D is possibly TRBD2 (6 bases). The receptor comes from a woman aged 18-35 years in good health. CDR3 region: CASGTRQETQYF. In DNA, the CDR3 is TGTGCCAGCGGGACTCGCCAAGAGACCCAGTACTTC.